This TCR beta chain was sequenced for a study of T cells after somatic rescue of genetic block. V was pared by 0 bases and J by 7 bases, with 7 bases of the junction left unmatched. In germline, CDR1 is MGHRA, CDR2 YSYEKL. This CDR3 spans 16 amino acids. TCRdb keeps only in-frame clones here, not all; method: immunoSEQ multiplex PCR. Of roughly 11,000 clones in the sample, approximately 79% were seen once. V gene TRBV4-1 combines with J gene TRBJ1-5, with TRBD1 identical over 9 bases. The sequencing sample was made of peripheral blood mononuclear cells (PBMCs). This receptor was obtained from a boy between 5 and 17 years old. CDR3 in DNA: TGCGCCAGCAGCCAAGATCCCGGACAGGGGTACCAGCCCCAGCATTTT. As protein: CASSQDPGQGYQPQHF.